This passage covers 13 T cell receptor beta chains from one sample sequenced in a study of cytomegalovirus exposure and HLA in healthy donors. Some clones are missing from TCRdb's copy, which holds only in-frame ones; the method was immunoSEQ multiplex PCR. The table has 71,000 or so clones, roughly 94% seen once. The material sequenced was PBMCs. All receptors derive from a man between 18 and 29 years old in good health and CMV-seropositive.

The rearrangement joins TRBV19 to TRBJ1-3, with 8 bases lining up with TRBD1. The V gene's germline CDR1 is LNHDA and CDR2 SQIVND (reference sequence). The V gene end was trimmed by 3 bases and the J gene end by 7 bases; junction bases not matched to a gene: 2. The CDR3 totals 13 residues. The CDR3 reads CASSIPGGNTIYF. CDR3 in DNA: TGTGCCAGTAGTATCCCAGGGGGCAACACCATATATTTT.

The chain links TRBV10-3 to TRBJ1-2; 7 positions agree with TRBD1. V gave up 4 bases and J gave up 5 bases; unmatched junction bases: 1. The length of the CDR3 is 12 residues. The germline V gene has CDR1 ENHRY and CDR2 SYGVKD. The CDR3 is CAISGQGYGYTF. Here the CDR3 DNA reads TGTGCCATCAGTGGACAGGGTTATGGCTACACCTTC.

V gene TRBV21-1 combines with J gene TRBJ1-6; TRBD1 is taken as the D call from the table, unchecked against the DNA. TRBV21-1 has pseudogene status. The CDR3 sequence is 14 residues long. The CDR3 DNA reads TGTGCCAGCAGCGGACAGGAGGATCGATCACCCCTCCACTTT. Translation gives CASSGQEDRSPLHF.

V is TRBV10-3 and J is TRBJ2-3; 10 bases line up with TRBD2. Trimming took 10 bases from V and 3 from J; bases not matched to a gene: 16. The CDR3 covers 17 residues. Germline CDR1 reads ENHRY; CDR2 reads SYGVKD. CDR3 sequence reads: CASSKSGGASGTDTQYF. CDR3 nucleotide sequence: TGTGCCAGCTCAAAAAGCGGGGGGGCTAGTGGGACAGATACGCAGTATTTT.

V is TRBV10-3 and J is TRBJ1-5; D perhaps matches TRBD1 (6 bases). V lost 4 bases, J lost 3 bases, and 13 bases lay in between. The CDR3 contains 15 residues. In germline, CDR1 is ENHRY, CDR2 SYGVKD. The CDR3 DNA follows: TGTGCCATCAGTGTGGGTGGGGGCTCCAATCAGCCCCAGCATTTT. This gives the protein CAISVGGGSNQPQHF.

The genes are TRBV5-1 and TRBJ2-1; weak D call: TRBD2 (5 bases). With 0 bases removed from V and 0 bases from J, the gap between germline ends came to 7 bases. The CDR3 contains 15 residues. In germline, CDR1 is SGHRS, CDR2 YFSETQ. This CDR3 is CASSLGLYSYNEQFF. CDR3 sequence (DNA): TGCGCCAGCAGCTTGGGACTATACTCCTACAATGAGCAGTTCTTC.

The chain has TRBV6-5 and TRBJ2-1, with D possibly being TRBD1 (5 bases). Germline V gene data show CDR1 as MNHEY and CDR2 as SVGAGI. This CDR3 region has 14 residues. The V end was cut by 5 bases, the J end by 5 bases, with 13 bases between. CDR3 residues: CASSRGKYDNEQFF. In DNA form, the CDR3 reads TGTGCCAGCAGTAGGGGAAAGTACGACAATGAGCAGTTCTTC.

The chain is built from TRBV7-3 and TRBJ2-1; a possible D gene is TRBD1 (6 bases). This CDR3 has 15 residues. Germline values: CDR1 SGHTA, CDR2 FQGTGA. The V end was cut by 0 bases, the J end by 13 bases, with 19 bases between. CDR3 region: CASSLTQVFRGQQFF. The CDR3 nucleotides are TGTGCCAGCAGCTTAACACAGGTATTCAGGGGCCAACAGTTCTTC.

This chain links TRBV11-2 with TRBJ2-4, with a weak D call TRBD2 (6 bases). CDR3 size: 18 residues. The V end was cut by 0 bases, the J end by 0 bases, with 15 bases between. CDR1 and CDR2 from the germline V gene are SGHAT and FQNNGV. This CDR3 is CASSLDGPREEAKNIQYF. CDR3 DNA sequence: TGTGCCAGCAGCTTAGACGGGCCTAGGGAGGAAGCCAAAAACATTCAGTACTTC.

The genes are TRBV11-2 and TRBJ2-1; TRBD2 agrees at 7 bases. The germline V gene encodes CDR1 SGHAT and CDR2 FQNNGV. The V segment lost 5 bases and the J segment 5 bases; nucleotides outside the gene matches: 6. The CDR3 loop spans 14 amino acids. The CDR3 DNA reads TGTGCCAGCAGCCCAAGCGGGAAACACAATGAGCAGTTCTTC. The encoded protein is CASSPSGKHNEQFF.

V usage is TRBV11-3 and J usage is TRBJ2-7, with D possibly TRBD1 on 5 matching bases. CDR3 length: 14 amino acids. Trimming shortened V by 2 bases and J by 5 bases, and 13 bases separated the two germline ends. Germline CDR1 reads SGHNT; CDR2 reads YENEEA. CDR3: CASSLPGIGNEQYF. The CDR3 DNA is TGTGCCAGCAGCTTACCAGGGATTGGCAACGAGCAGTACTTC.

This chain links TRBV19 with TRBJ1-1; D not certain. CDR1 LNHDA and CDR2 SQIVND come from the germline V gene (reference sequence). This CDR3 has 11 residues. Trimming stripped 3 bases from V and 9 bases from J, with 8 bases between. CDR3 in DNA: TGTGCCAGTAGTATCGGGTACCAAGCTTTCTTT. Translation: CASSIGYQAFF.

Only one count was recorded for this clone. V and J are TRBV9 and TRBJ2-3; D perhaps matches TRBD2 (6 bases). The CDR3 length is 14 residues. V was trimmed by 2 bases and J by 4 bases, leaving 11 bases between them. Germline CDR1 and CDR2: SGDLS and YYNGEE. The DNA for the CDR3 is TGTGCCAGCAGCGTCCGGCGGGACCCAGATACGCAGTATTTT. Protein product: CASSVRRDPDTQYF.